This entry concerns a single T cell receptor beta chain. Antigen specificity is unknown. The entry originates in a study of CD8 T cells in ankylosing spondylitis. Study-wide findings and caveats: Those disease-linked clones were CD8+; they were also relatively rare in peripheral blood. Apparently characteristic of ankylosing spondylitis blood was a TCR beta motif (under ten highly homologous variants).

The CDR3 totals 15 residues. Germline trimming cut 6 bases from V and 6 bases from J; bases unmatched to any gene: 10. Making use of molecular barcodes, quantitative 5'-RACE generated TCR beta libraries. TCRdb reanalysed the 5' RACE reads using MiXCR and keeps one entry per CDR3 protein. Here the sample spans roughly 120,000 distinct CDR3 sequences, around 13% being singletons. Material: blood, either unsorted or a sorted T cell fraction (not recorded which). This sequence originates from a female donor with ankylosing spondylitis or in good health (not recorded which). V is TRBV12-3 or TRBV12-4 and J is TRBJ2-4; TRBD1 aligns across 8 bases. CDR3 coding DNA: TGTGCCAGCAGCCGGACAGGGCGATCGGTAAACATTCAGTACTTC. As protein: CASSRTGRSVNIQYF.